The clone carrying this TCR beta chain was picked up a small number of times. The target antigen is unknown. PCR was performed a second time for about 7 to 11 cycles using a sample-barcoded 5' primer and a J-beta primer mix. TCRdb used MiXCR to reprocess the 5' RACE reads, holding one entry per CDR3 protein. The repertoire holds more than 500,000 distinct CDR3 sequences, approximately 26% seen once, with approximately 3.5% in the top ten. This sample is part of a study of blood T cells in healthy people across ages. Germline loops: CDR1 DFQATT, CDR2 SNEGSKA (reference sequence). Trimming removed 3 bases from V and 1 base from J; junction bases left unmatched: 6. The CDR3 sequence is 15 residues long. Study findings and constraints: Researchers report that TCR beta diversity correlated strongly with naive T cell percentage. With donor CMV status unknown, expanded clonotype changes were possibly confounded.

The data were also submitted as part of a second study, on T cells of mothers and their children. That publication notes: Whether pairs are related or unrelated, thymic selection shapes their TCR recombination output in much the same way. Overlap ran slightly, non-significantly higher for related than unrelated mother-child pairs.

The source of this sequence is a boy between 2 and 10 years old in good health. Material: blood. The V and J genes are TRBV20-1 and TRBJ2-5; 9 bases are shared with TRBD2. This CDR3 reads CSARRSGGTQETQYF. In nucleotides, the CDR3 is TGCAGTGCTAGGCGAAGCGGGGGGACCCAAGAGACCCAGTACTTC.